Listed below are T cell receptor beta chains from one sample, sequenced in a study of shared clonotypes between healthy human individuals. Measured with immunoSEQ multiplex PCR; TCRdb has only the in-frame clones, and not every one. The sample contains 2.5 million or so clones, just over 90% of which appear only once. The sequenced sample was naive CD4+ T cells sorted from blood. The receptor set was obtained from a man aged 18 to 30 in good health. CDR3s include the opening cysteine and the closing phenylalanine or tryptophan. Fields, in order: V gene, clone size, J gene, D gene, CDR3 protein, CDR3 DNA. D genes are given only for firm matches. Rows give clone size only sometimes, using once, few, many, or a class for an expanded clone.

>TRBV7-9|-|TRBJ1-4|-
CASSHDREKLFF
TGTGCCAGCAGCCACGACAGGGAAAAACTGTTTTTT
>TRBV4-1|few|TRBJ1-5|-
CASSQTGPSNQPQHF
TGCGCCAGCAGCCAAACAGGGCCTAGCAATCAGCCCCAGCATTTT
>TRBV18|-|TRBJ2-5|-
CASSPDSQETQYF
TGTGCCAGCTCGCCCGACAGTCAAGAGACCCAGTACTTC
>TRBV7-9|-|TRBJ2-7|TRBD1
CASSLAPSGQGYEQYF
TGTGCCAGCAGCTTAGCACCCTCGGGACAGGGGTACGAGCAGTACTTC
>TRBV19|-|TRBJ1-3|-
CASRWGSGNTIYF
TGTGCCAGCCGGTGGGGCTCTGGAAACACCATATATTTT
>TRBV6-5|once|TRBJ2-1|-
CASRRTPDNEQFF
TGTGCCAGCAGAAGGACTCCCGACAATGAGCAGTTCTTC
>TRBV5-4|once|TRBJ2-2|-
CASSLALGHRTGELFF
TGTGCCAGCAGCTTGGCTTTAGGACACCGAACCGGGGAGCTGTTTTTT
>TRBV5-6|-|TRBJ2-7|TRBD2
CASRLAGTNFAQYF
TGTGCCAGCAGGCTAGCGGGGACCAATTTCGCGCAGTACTTC
>TRBV6-1|-|TRBJ2-4|-
CASTAKNIQYF
TGTGCCAGCACTGCCAAAAACATTCAGTACTTC
>TRBV11-2|once|TRBJ2-1|TRBD1
CASSFTTGPLDNEQFF
TGTGCCAGCAGCTTCACGACAGGGCCATTGGACAATGAGCAGTTCTTC
>TRBV5-1|few|TRBJ2-7|TRBD1
CASSSQGYEQYF
TGCGCCAGCAGCTCACAGGGGTACGAGCAGTACTTC
>TRBV6-5|-|TRBJ2-7|TRBD1
CASSLRWGQGGGEQYF
TGTGCCAGCAGTTTAAGATGGGGACAGGGGGGTGGCGAGCAGTACTTC
>TRBV5-1|once|TRBJ2-3|TRBD2
CASSPGLAGVITDTQYF
TGCGCCAGCAGCCCCGGACTAGCGGGAGTTATCACAGATACGCAGTATTTT
>TRBV28|-|TRBJ2-7|TRBD1
CASGRTGNFYEQYF
TGTGCCAGCGGAAGGACAGGGAATTTCTACGAGCAGTACTTC
>TRBV12-5|-|TRBJ2-1|TRBD2
CASGLVFLRERSYNEQFF
TGTGCTAGTGGTTTGGTATTCTTGCGGGAGAGGTCCTACAATGAGCAGTTCTTC
>TRBV7-2|-|TRBJ1-2|-
CASSLVGGKNYGYTF
TGTGCCAGCAGCTTAGTCGGTGGGAAAAACTATGGCTACACCTTC
>TRBV7-2|-|TRBJ2-7|TRBD2
CASSLPGLAGAHEQYF
TGTGCCAGCAGCTTACCGGGACTAGCGGGAGCCCACGAGCAGTACTTC
>TRBV19|-|TRBJ1-5|TRBD1
CASSIGGTGWRQPQHF
TGTGCCAGTAGTATAGGTGGGACAGGGTGGAGACAGCCCCAGCATTTT
>TRBV27|-|TRBJ2-5|TRBD2
CASSISGETQYF
TGTGCCAGCAGCATTAGCGGGGAGACCCAGTACTTC
>TRBV11-3|-|TRBJ2-1|TRBD1
CASSLVPPWGTGDNEQFF
TGTGCCAGCAGCTTAGTTCCCCCCTGGGGGACAGGGGACAATGAGCAGTTCTTC
>TRBV5-6|-|TRBJ1-5|TRBD1
CASSMTGLNQPQHF
TGTGCCAGCAGCATGACAGGGTTGAACCAGCCCCAGCATTTT
>TRBV30|-|TRBJ1-3|-
CAWDTRNTIYF
TGTGCCTGGGACACCCGAAACACCATATATTTT
>TRBV2|-|TRBJ2-5|TRBD1
CASSGTGSETQYF
TGTGCCAGCAGCGGGACAGGGTCGGAGACCCAGTACTTC
>TRBV5-4|once|TRBJ2-6|TRBD2
CASRTGGSGSHWGGANVLTF
TGTGCCAGCAGGACCGGCGGTAGCGGGAGTCATTGGGGTGGGGCCAACGTCCTGACTTTC
>TRBV6-5|-|TRBJ2-3|-
CASSYGVARDTQYF
TGTGCCAGCAGTTACGGGGTAGCGAGAGATACGCAGTATTTT
>TRBV7-9|-|TRBJ1-2|-
CASSLPGVYGYTF
TGTGCCAGCAGCTTACCAGGAGTCTATGGCTACACCTTC
>TRBV6-1|-|TRBJ1-2|TRBD1
CASRDRQGLHGYTF
TGTGCCAGCAGGGATAGACAGGGACTACATGGCTACACCTTC
>TRBV11-2|-|TRBJ2-5|-
CASSPRLGTQYF
TGTGCCAGCAGCCCCAGGCTGGGGACCCAGTACTTC
>TRBV29-1|-|TRBJ2-7|-
CSVAGVYEQYF
TGCAGCGTTGCTGGTGTCTACGAGCAGTACTTC
>TRBV7-2|once|TRBJ2-5|-
CASIQRLGVWETQYF
TGTGCCAGCATCCAAAGACTAGGGGTTTGGGAGACCCAGTACTTC
>TRBV14|once|TRBJ2-7|TRBD1
CASSLYRDSYEQYF
TGTGCCAGCAGCCTATACCGGGACAGCTACGAGCAGTACTTC
>TRBV5-1|-|TRBJ2-5|-
CASSPERASGGETQYF
TGCGCCAGCAGCCCGGAGAGAGCGTCCGGCGGGGAGACCCAGTACTTC
>TRBV11-3|once|TRBJ1-1|-
CASSLGSGLNTEAFF
TGTGCCAGCAGCTTAGGATCAGGGCTGAACACTGAAGCTTTCTTT
>TRBV11-2|once|TRBJ1-1|TRBD1
CASSLRDRGQDTEAFF
TGTGCCAGCAGCTTACGTGACAGGGGGCAGGACACTGAAGCTTTCTTT
>TRBV9|few|TRBJ1-5|-
CASSVGPAREPQHF
TGTGCCAGCAGCGTAGGCCCCGCGAGAGAGCCCCAGCATTTT
>TRBV23-1|-|TRBJ2-4|TRBD1
CASSQRQGVSKNIQYF
TGCGCCAGCAGTCAAAGGCAGGGGGTATCCAAAAACATTCAGTACTTC
>TRBV28|-|TRBJ2-5|-
CASSPGSQETQYF
TGTGCCAGCAGTCCGGGGTCCCAAGAGACCCAGTACTTC
>TRBV5-1|-|TRBJ2-1|TRBD2
CASSPPGLAAWNEQFF
TGCGCCAGCAGCCCCCCGGGACTAGCAGCTTGGAATGAGCAGTTCTTC
>TRBV7-8|-|TRBJ1-5|-
CASSPRDVYSNQPQHF
TGTGCCAGCAGCCCCAGGGACGTCTATAGCAATCAGCCCCAGCATTTT
>TRBV30|-|TRBJ2-3|TRBD2
CASGLASDTQYF
TGTGCCTCTGGACTAGCATCAGATACGCAGTATTTT
>TRBV18|-|TRBJ2-5|TRBD2
CASSTVAGGETQYF
TGTGCCAGCTCAACCGTGGCGGGAGGAGAGACCCAGTACTTC
>TRBV2|-|TRBJ1-6|TRBD1
CASSAQGGGTVNSPLHF
TGTGCCAGCAGTGCCCAAGGGGGCGGGACGGTTAATTCACCCCTCCACTTT
>TRBV5-1|-|TRBJ2-1|TRBD2
CASKGAGTRVYNEQFF
TGCGCCAGCAAAGGGGCCGGGACTAGAGTTTACAATGAGCAGTTCTTC
>TRBV10-1|-|TRBJ2-1|-
CASISRGHNEQFF
TGCGCCAGCATCTCAAGGGGCCACAATGAGCAGTTCTTC
>TRBV4-1|-|TRBJ2-1|TRBD1
CASSRQGDSSYNEQFF
TGCGCCAGCAGCCGGCAGGGGGACAGCTCCTACAATGAGCAGTTCTTC
>TRBV6-6|-|TRBJ1-2|-
CASSYSAGGATDGYTF
TGTGCCAGCAGTTACTCGGCTGGGGGGGCAACGGATGGCTACACCTTC
>TRBV10-3|-|TRBJ1-2|-
CAISESRSPPAYTF
TGTGCCATCAGTGAGTCGAGGTCTCCGCCTGCCTACACCTTC
>TRBV6-6|-|TRBJ1-2|-
CASSYSIKAGDYGYTF
TGTGCCAGCAGTTACTCGATAAAGGCCGGGGATTATGGCTACACCTTC
>TRBV29-1|once|TRBJ1-3|-
CSVVSGNTIYF
TGCAGCGTTGTAAGTGGAAACACCATATATTTT
>TRBV6-5|-|TRBJ1-2|-
CASSSRVGGYTF
TGTGCCAGCAGTTCCAGGGTAGGAGGCTACACCTTC
>TRBV4-2|-|TRBJ2-3|-
CASSQGDPRGGLGTDTQYF
TGTGCCAGCAGCCAAGGCGACCCCAGGGGCGGACTAGGCACAGATACGCAGTATTTT
>TRBV9|-|TRBJ2-7|TRBD2
CASSVDGGASYEQYF
TGTGCCAGCAGCGTAGACGGGGGGGCGTCATACGAGCAGTACTTC
>TRBV19|-|TRBJ1-1|-
CASTPAGRGNTEAFF
TGTGCCAGTACCCCTGCTGGGAGGGGCAACACTGAAGCTTTCTTT
>TRBV7-2|-|TRBJ2-7|-
CASSSTPYEQYF
TGTGCCAGCAGCTCTACCCCCTACGAGCAGTACTTC
>TRBV18|few|TRBJ2-7|-
CASSPATHPNYEQYF
TGTGCCAGCTCACCCGCGACACACCCGAACTACGAGCAGTACTTC
>TRBV6-5|-|TRBJ1-6|-
CASSYSAGESSPLHF
TGTGCCAGCAGTTACTCGGCAGGGGAATCTTCACCCCTCCACTTT
>TRBV7-2|-|TRBJ1-2|TRBD1
CASSSPRQGADYNYGYTF
TGTGCCAGCAGCTCCCCTCGACAGGGGGCGGATTATAACTATGGCTACACCTTC
>TRBV6-1|-|TRBJ1-4|-
CATYRPTNEKLFF
TGTGCCACATACAGACCAACTAATGAAAAACTGTTTTTT
>TRBV2|-|TRBJ1-6|TRBD1
CASRFRDSGSPLHF
TGTGCCAGCAGGTTCCGGGACAGCGGCTCACCCCTCCACTTT